This T cell receptor beta chain was profiled in a study of technical replicates of blood from four donors. The CDR3 extends over 17 amino acids. Germline CDR1 is MGHRA and CDR2 is YSYEKL. Trimming removed 0 bases from V and 2 bases from J; junction bases left unmatched: 6. Method: immunoSEQ multiplex PCR; TCRdb's copy keeps in-frame clones and lacks some. Of about 80,000 clones detected, roughly 98% appear once; the ten largest clones hold 0.22%. The specimen was T cells isolated from PBMCs. The sequence was collected from a human donor in good health. The chain joins TRBV4-1 to TRBJ2-3, with 9 bases matching TRBD2. The CDR3 DNA reads as TGCGCCAGCAGCCAAGACATGCTAGCGGGGATCACAGATACGCAGTATTTT. Its protein is CASSQDMLAGITDTQYF.